These T cell receptor beta chains were read from a single sample in a study of CD8+ T cells in alopecia areata. Sequencing used immunoSEQ multiplex PCR; TCRdb keeps in-frame clones, though not all of them. The table has approximately 140,000 clones, about 86% seen once. Material: CD8+ T cells sorted from blood, obtained at week 4, from a patient treated with tofacitinib. The receptors originated from a human donor with alopecia areata. The CDR3 runs from the conserved cysteine through the conserved F or W. D genes are given only for firm matches. Clone size is given for some rows only: seen once, a few or many times, or a class if the clone is expanded.

v_gene,d_gene,j_gene,abundance,CDR3aa,CDR3nt
TRBV9,TRBD2,TRBJ2-2,-,CASSVGGGLNTGELFF,TGTGCCAGCAGCGTAGGCGGGGGGCTGAACACCGGGGAGCTGTTTTTT
TRBV7-8,TRBD1,TRBJ1-4,-,CASSQRQGEEKLFF,TGTGCCAGCAGCCAACGACAGGGCGAGGAAAAACTGTTTTTT
TRBV5-4,-,TRBJ2-7,-,CASTDTHNYEQYF,TGTGCCAGCACCGATACACACAACTACGAGCAGTACTTC
TRBV7-9,-,TRBJ2-4,-,CASTGPNTKNIQYF,TGTGCCAGCACAGGACCGAACACTAAAAACATTCAGTACTTC
TRBV6-5,TRBD1,TRBJ2-5,-,CASSYSFNRGKETQYF,TGTGCCAGCAGTTACTCGTTTAACAGGGGGAAGGAGACCCAGTACTTC
TRBV4-1,TRBD2,TRBJ2-3,once,CASSQVELAGDTDTQYF,TGCGCCAGCAGCCAAGTAGAACTAGCGGGTGACACAGATACGCAGTATTTT
TRBV6-1,TRBD1,TRBJ2-7,-,CASRQGENYEQYF,TGTGCCAGCCGACAGGGAGAGAACTACGAGCAGTACTTC
TRBV5-4,-,TRBJ1-5,-,CASSLGGSQPQHF,TGTGCCAGCAGCCTGGGGGGTTCACAGCCCCAGCATTTT
TRBV30,TRBD2,TRBJ2-7,-,CAWSSGTSGEISSYEQYF,TGTGCCTGGAGTTCGGGGACTAGCGGAGAGATCAGCTCCTACGAGCAGTACTTC
TRBV10-2,-,TRBJ1-4,-,CASSGNGEKLFF,TGCGCCAGCAGTGGAAATGGGGAAAAACTGTTTTTT
TRBV5-1,TRBD2,TRBJ2-1,-,CASSLTSGRNNEQFF,TGCGCCAGCAGCTTGACTAGCGGGAGAAACAATGAGCAGTTCTTC